This record concerns one TCR beta chain sequence. Its specificity is not known. The data belong to a study of T cell responses to AZD1222 COVID-19 vaccine. Study-wide results and limits: Repertoires were collected only later (after the peak T cell response had occurred). Spike-specific TCR breadth and depth both grew after two AZD1222 doses. Spike was spanned by vaccine-associated CD4 TCRs, with dominance at 160-218 and 743-854.

The CDR3 is 15 residues long. Trimming stripped 0 bases from V and 3 bases from J, with 9 bases between. Germline CDR1 reads MGHRA; CDR2 reads YSYEKL. The method was immunoSEQ multiplex PCR; TCRdb's version includes in-frame clones alone and lacks a portion of them. The table records 75,000 to 90,000 clones, roughly 85% of them present only once. This specimen was peripheral blood, taken 28 days after the second AZD1222 dose. This clonotype originated in an adult who received the AZD1222 COVID-19 vaccine. The chain employs TRBV4-1 and TRBJ1-5, with D possibly matching TRBD1 (6 bases). CDR3 amino acids: CASSQDGGNNQPQHF. CDR3 nucleotides: TGCGCCAGCAGCCAAGATGGGGGCAACAATCAGCCCCAGCATTTT.